The source of this T cell receptor beta chain is a study of CD8 T cell repertoires and HIV-1 epitope variants. In the study overall: Controls were a CMV, EBV and flu peptide pool, Ebola AY9 negative control, and no-peptide well. The baseline condition was 1M T cells left uncultured.

Deletions cut 4 bases from V and 3 bases from J, with 9 bases between. There are 13 residues in the CDR3. Germline V lookup: CDR1 MDHEN, CDR2 SYDVKM. Data came from immunoSEQ multiplex PCR; TCRdb stores just in-frame clones and leaves some out. The sample lists more than 5,500 clones, 50% to 75% occurring once. As regards this clone: The antigen remains unidentified.

The chain links TRBV28 to TRBJ1-1; D unclear. Sequenced material: cultured CD8+ T cells derived from PBMCs. This sequence originates from a male donor with HIV. The CDR3 coding sequence is TGTGCCAGCAGTTACGGGGAGTACACTGAAGCTTTCTTT. Protein: CASSYGEYTEAFF.